The 16 T cell receptor beta chains below all came from one sample that was sequenced in a study of cytomegalovirus exposure and HLA in healthy donors. A multiplex PCR was run with 60 Vbeta primers and 13 Jbeta primers. Sequencing used immunoSEQ multiplex PCR; TCRdb keeps in-frame clones, though not all of them. The sample lists about 160,000 clones; approximately 80% were seen once. Sequencing was done on a sample of PBMCs. Source of these receptors: a man aged 50 to 60 in good health and CMV-seropositive.

The chain employs TRBV11-2 and TRBJ2-3; D gene unclear. The CDR3 spans 13 residues. V lost 3 bases and J 3 bases, leaving 7 bases between the germline ends. Germline CDR1 is SGHAT and CDR2 is FQNNGV. The CDR3 protein is CASSLAWTDTQYF. The DNA for the CDR3 is TGTGCCAGCAGCTTGGCCTGGACAGATACGCAGTATTTT.

CDR3 sequence: CASSEEGLVNQPQHF. CDR3 bases: TGTGCCAGCAGCGAGGAGGGGTTGGTCAATCAGCCCCAGCATTTT. The chain has TRBV9 and TRBJ1-5; tentative D call: TRBD1 (5 bases). The germline V gene has CDR1 SGDLS and CDR2 YYNGEE. This CDR3 spans 15 amino acids. The germline V and J ends were trimmed by 3 bases and 3 bases, with 13 bases remaining between them.

The rearrangement joins TRBV28 to TRBJ1-6; D gene ambiguous. V was shortened by 6 bases and J by 9 bases, with 15 bases between the two germline ends. The CDR3 is made up of 14 amino acids. CDR1 MDHEN and CDR2 SYDVKM come from the germline V gene. The CDR3 sequence is CASSSGPTFSPLHF. In DNA form, the CDR3 reads TGTGCCAGCAGCTCGGGTCCCACGTTTTCACCCCTCCACTTT. Full variable domain (rest looked up from reference TRBV28 and TRBJ1-6): DVKVTQSSRYLVKRTGEKVFLECVQDMDHENMFWYRQDPGLGLRLIYFSYDVKMKEKGDIPEGYSVSREKKERFSLILESASTNQTSMYLCASSSGPTFSPLHFGNGTRLTVT.

This clone was counted only a few times. This chain uses TRBV19 with TRBJ1-1, with D possibly being TRBD1 (5 bases). CDR1 LNHDA and CDR2 SQIVND come from the germline V gene (reference sequence). This CDR3 spans 15 amino acids. The germline V and J ends were trimmed by 7 bases and 0 bases, with 15 bases remaining between them. The CDR3, as DNA: TGTGCCAGTAACCAGGGTCTATTCATGAACACTGAAGCTTTCTTT. The encoded protein is CASNQGLFMNTEAFF.

The rearrangement joins TRBV25-1 to TRBJ1-2; D call uncertain. CDR1 and CDR2 (germline): MGHDK, SYGVNS. V lost 4 bases to trimming and J lost 2 bases, with 14 bases between them. The CDR3 has 15 residues. The CDR3 nucleotides are TGTGCCAGCAGTGCCTCCATGGGCATCAACTATGGCTACACCTTC. Amino acids: CASSASMGINYGYTF.

The rearrangement links TRBV7-9 to TRBJ1-3; TRBD1 is a possible D gene (5 bases). V was shortened by 5 bases and J by 1 base, with 12 bases between the two germline ends. The CDR3 covers 15 residues. Germline values: CDR1 SEHNR, CDR2 FQNEAQ (reference sequence). CDR3 DNA: TGTGCCAGCAGCCCTCTAGGGACTTCTGGAAACACCATATATTTT. This codes for CASSPLGTSGNTIYF.

V and J are TRBV11-3 and TRBJ2-7; 7 positions match TRBD1. Germline V gene sequence: CDR1 SGHNT, CDR2 YENEEA. Unmatched junction bases numbered 8, after V lost 1 base and J lost 5 bases. The CDR3 has 15 residues. CDR3 in DNA: TGTGCCAGCAGCTTAGGGAGGACAGGCACGGACGAGCAGTACTTC. Translation gives CASSLGRTGTDEQYF.

The chain couples TRBV15 to TRBJ1-1; D gene unclear. V was clipped by 1 base and J by 3 bases, with 15 bases between them. This CDR3 comprises 16 residues. CDR1 LNHNV and CDR2 YYDKDF come from the germline V gene (reference sequence). The CDR3 nucleotides read TGTGCCACCAGCAGAGCCCCATCTGGGAGGTACACTGAAGCTTTCTTT. Translating it yields CATSRAPSGRYTEAFF.

The J gene is TRBJ2-7, the V gene TRBV9; D is unclear. This CDR3 has 15 residues. Germline V gene sequence: CDR1 SGDLS, CDR2 YYNGEE. Trimming shortened V by 4 bases and J by 1 base, and 15 bases separated the two germline ends. The CDR3 DNA reads TGTGCCAGCAGCCCACTGGCGGAGACTTCCTACGAGCAGTACTTC. Translating gives CASSPLAETSYEQYF. Variable domain in full (rest from reference TRBV9 and TRBJ2-7): DSGVTQTPKHLITATGQRVTLRCSPRSGDLSVYWYQQSLDQGLQFLIQYYNGEERAKGNILERFSAQQFPDLHSELNLSSLELGDSALYFCASSPLAETSYEQYFGPGTRLTVT.

J is TRBJ2-2 and V is TRBV18, with 10 bases matching TRBD1. V trimming: 3 bases; J trimming: 6 bases; junction bases outside the gene matches: 7. From germline, CDR1 is KGHSH and CDR2 LQKENI. The CDR3 sequence is 16 residues long. CDR3 in DNA: TGTGCCAGCTCACCCGATCCGGGACAGGGGTCCGGGGAGCTGTTTTTT. Encoded protein: CASSPDPGQGSGELFF.

CDR3 nucleotide sequence: TGCAGCGTTGACGGGCAACAGGGGGCTTTGTACAATGAGCAGTTCTTC. This codes for CSVDGQQGALYNEQFF. This chain links TRBV29-1 with TRBJ2-1, with TRBD1 matching over 9 bases. This CDR3 contains 16 residues. Germline V gives CDR1 SQVTM, CDR2 ANQGSEA. V trimming: 3 bases; J trimming: 4 bases; junction bases outside the gene matches: 10.

This clone was seen just once. The V call is TRBV5-8, the J call TRBJ2-7, with a possible D match to TRBD1 (5 bases). This CDR3 contains 14 residues. V lost 4 bases and J lost 2, with 13 bases in between. Germline assignment: CDR1 SGHTS and CDR2 YDEGEE. The CDR3 nucleotides read TGTGCCAGCAGCAGAAGGGGAACTCCCTACGAGCAGTACTTC. It specifies CASSRRGTPYEQYF.

The chain joins TRBV5-6 to TRBJ1-2; 7 positions agree with TRBD1. J gave up 2 bases and V 5 bases, and 3 bases lay outside the gene matches. CDR1 and CDR2 (germline): SGHDT, YYEEEE. The CDR3 is 13 amino acids. This chain's CDR3 is CASRTGLNYGYTF. CDR3 bases: TGTGCCAGCAGGACAGGGCTGAACTATGGCTACACCTTC.

This chain uses TRBV7-2 with TRBJ2-5; D gene uncertain. This CDR3 has 11 amino acids. Germline V gives CDR1 SGHTA, CDR2 FQGNSA. V lost 4 bases, J lost 2 bases, and 2 bases lay in between. CDR3 coding DNA: TGTGCCAGCAGCTCGCAAGAGACCCAGTACTTC. Translated: CASSSQETQYF. Using reference TRBV7-2 and TRBJ2-5 for the parts outside the CDR3, the full variable domain is GAGVSQSPSNKVTEKGKDVELRCDPISGHTALYWYRQSLGQGLEFLIYFQGNSAPDKSGLPSDRFSAERTGGSVSTLTIQRTQQEDSAVYLCASSSQETQYFGPGTRLLVL.

J is TRBJ1-1 and V is TRBV19, with D tentatively TRBD1 (6 bases). V was clipped by 5 bases and J by 8 bases, with 12 bases between them. In germline, CDR1 is LNHDA, CDR2 SQIVND (reference sequence). The CDR3 spans 12 residues. Written as DNA, the CDR3 is TGTGCCAGTAGTCGGAGGGGGGGAGAAGCTTTCTTT. Translation gives CASSRRGGEAFF.

The rearrangement joins TRBV5-4 to TRBJ2-7, with TRBD1 matching over 7 bases. Germline V gene sequence: CDR1 SGHNT, CDR2 YYREEE (reference sequence). V lost 0 bases to trimming and J lost 3 bases; unmatched junction nucleotides: 6. The CDR3 loop spans 15 amino acids. DNA for the CDR3: TGTGCCAGCAGCTTGGATGGGACAGCAAACTACGAGCAGTACTTC. As protein: CASSLDGTANYEQYF.